One TCR beta chain is described in this entry. Its target is not known. The sample belongs to a study of T-cell memory formation after mild COVID-19. The V gene's germline CDR1 is DFQATT and CDR2 SNEGSKA (reference sequence). This CDR3 has 13 amino acids. V was shortened by 1 base and J by 2 bases, with 7 bases between the two germline ends. TCRdb reprocessed the 5' RACE reads with MiXCR, giving one entry per CDR3 protein. The sample lists approximately 400,000 distinct CDR3 sequences, about a sixth seen once, with 20% to 25% in the top ten. Whole-study results and caveats: Clones that contracted from day 15 to 85 had balanced CD4/CD8; later expanders were CD4+ biased. Cross-reactive memory seemingly joined, as some responding clones were found in pre-infection memory. SARS-CoV-2 specificity was not confirmed for second-wave clones peaking on day 37. Contracting CD8+ clones were enriched in EMRA, CD4+ mainly in CM and EM.

This clonotype was obtained from a young man who had mild COVID-19 (a few samples of this study predate the infection). Cell type and time point are not known. The sequencing input was PBMCs or a T cell subset sorted from them (not recorded which). The V and J genes are TRBV20-1 and TRBJ2-3, with D maybe TRBD2 (6 bases). In DNA form, the CDR3 reads TGCAGTGCTAGAGGCGGGGCCACAGATACGCAGTATTTT. Protein: CSARGGATDTQYF.